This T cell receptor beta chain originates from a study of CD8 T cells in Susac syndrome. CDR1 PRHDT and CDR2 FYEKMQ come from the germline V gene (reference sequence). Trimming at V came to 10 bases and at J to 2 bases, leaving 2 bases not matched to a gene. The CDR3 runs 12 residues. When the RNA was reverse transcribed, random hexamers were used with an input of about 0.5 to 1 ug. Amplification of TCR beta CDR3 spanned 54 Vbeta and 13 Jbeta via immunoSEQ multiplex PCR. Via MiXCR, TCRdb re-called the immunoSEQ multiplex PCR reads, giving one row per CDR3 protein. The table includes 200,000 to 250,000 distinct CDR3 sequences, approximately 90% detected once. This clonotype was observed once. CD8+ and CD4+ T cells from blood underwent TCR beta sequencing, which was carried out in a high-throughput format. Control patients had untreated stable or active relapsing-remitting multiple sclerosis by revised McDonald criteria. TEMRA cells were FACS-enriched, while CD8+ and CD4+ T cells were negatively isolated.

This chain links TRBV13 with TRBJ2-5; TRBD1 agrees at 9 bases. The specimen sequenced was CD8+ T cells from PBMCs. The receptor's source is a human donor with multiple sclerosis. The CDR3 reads CATGQGQETQYF. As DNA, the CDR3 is TGTGCCACCGGACAGGGGCAAGAGACCCAGTACTTC. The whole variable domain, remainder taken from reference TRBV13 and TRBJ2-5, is AAGVIQSPRHLIKEKRETATLKCYPIPRHDTVYWYQQGPGQDPQFLISFYEKMQSDKGSIPDRFSAQQFSDYHSELNMSSLELGDSALYFCATGQGQETQYFGPGTRLLVL.